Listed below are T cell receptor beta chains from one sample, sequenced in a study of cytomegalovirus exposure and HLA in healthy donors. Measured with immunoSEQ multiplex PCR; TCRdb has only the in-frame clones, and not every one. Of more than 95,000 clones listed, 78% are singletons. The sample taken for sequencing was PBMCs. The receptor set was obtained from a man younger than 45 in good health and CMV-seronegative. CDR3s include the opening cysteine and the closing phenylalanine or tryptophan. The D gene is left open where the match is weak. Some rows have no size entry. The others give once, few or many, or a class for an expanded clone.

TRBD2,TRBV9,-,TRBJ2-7,TGTGCCAGCAGCGTCCACGGGAGGGCGGACGAGCAGTACTTC,CASSVHGRADEQYF
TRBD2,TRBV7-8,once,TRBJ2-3,TGTGCCAGCAGCCCAGGCGGGGGGCCTGGCACAGATACGCAGTATTTT,CASSPGGGPGTDTQYF
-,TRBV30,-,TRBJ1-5,TGTGCCTGGGACCGACAGGTTAGCAATCAGCCCCAGCATTTT,CAWDRQVSNQPQHF
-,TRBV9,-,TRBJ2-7,TGTGCCAGCAGCCCCCCCGGCGGGGTGTACGAGCAGTACTTC,CASSPPGGVYEQYF
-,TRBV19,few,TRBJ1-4,TGTGCCAGTAGTCTGACTGGGGGGTTTAAACTGTTTTTT,CASSLTGGFKLFF
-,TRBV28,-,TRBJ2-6,TGTGCCAGTTTATTCTCTGGGGCCAACGTCCTGACTTTC,CASLFSGANVLTF
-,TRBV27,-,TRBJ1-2,TGTGCCAGCAGCGCCCGTCCTCTCGGGGGCTACACCTTC,CASSARPLGGYTF
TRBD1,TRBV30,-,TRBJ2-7,TGTGCCTGGAGTAGGACAGGGAGCGAGCAGTACTTC,CAWSRTGSEQYF
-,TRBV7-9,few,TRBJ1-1,TGTGCCAGCAGACCGACAGCGAACACTGAAGCTTTCTTT,CASRPTANTEAFF
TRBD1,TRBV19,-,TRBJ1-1,TGTGCCAGTAGTTCGCGACAGGGCGGCACTGAAGCTTTCTTT,CASSSRQGGTEAFF
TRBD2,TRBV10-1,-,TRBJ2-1,TGCGCCAGCAGTGACAGGGAGGGCAATGAGCAGTTCTTC,CASSDREGNEQFF
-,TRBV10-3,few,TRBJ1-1,TGTGCCATCAGTGACCCCAGGGGTTTTCGCACTGAAGCTTTCTTT,CAISDPRGFRTEAFF
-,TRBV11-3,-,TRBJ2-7,TGTGCCAGCAGCGGCGGACTCGACGAGCAGTACTTC,CASSGGLDEQYF
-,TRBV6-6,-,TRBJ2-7,TGTGCCACCGGAGAACACTCCCTTCCCTACGAGCAGTACTTC,CATGEHSLPYEQYF
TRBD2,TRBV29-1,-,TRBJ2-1,TGCAGCGTTCTTGGTCTAGCGGGAGGGACTGAGCAGTTCTTC,CSVLGLAGGTEQFF
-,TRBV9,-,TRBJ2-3,TGTGCCAGCAGCGGGAGAGGGGGTAGCGGGCGTACAGATACGCAGTATTTT,CASSGRGGSGRTDTQYF
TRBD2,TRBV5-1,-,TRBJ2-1,TGCGCCAGCAGCTTGGCCGGGACTAGCCAAACCAATGAGCAGTTCTTC,CASSLAGTSQTNEQFF
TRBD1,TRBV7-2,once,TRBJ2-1,TGTGCCAGCAGCCCCGACAGGGGGACCTACAATGAGCAGTTCTTC,CASSPDRGTYNEQFF
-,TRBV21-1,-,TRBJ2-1,TGTGCCAGCATCAGACAGCTATCAGTAAGTCACAGCTCCTACAATGAGCAGTTCTTC,CASIRQLSVSHSSYNEQFF
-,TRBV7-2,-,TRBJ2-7,TGTGCCAGCAGCGAAAACTATCAGGGGTGGTACTTC,CASSENYQGWYF
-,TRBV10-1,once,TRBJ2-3,TGCGCCAGCAGTGTTTCTAGCACAGATACGCAGTATTTT,CASSVSSTDTQYF
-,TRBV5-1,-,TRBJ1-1,TGCGCCAGCAGCTTGGGGGCGGGGGGCGCGGGAGCTTTCTTT,CASSLGAGGAGAFF
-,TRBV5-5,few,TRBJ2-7,TGTGCCAGCAGCCCCGCCTACGAGCAGTACTTC,CASSPAYEQYF
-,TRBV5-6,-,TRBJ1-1,TGTGCCAGCAGCTTGTCTCAACCTAGTGAAGCTTTCTTT,CASSLSQPSEAFF
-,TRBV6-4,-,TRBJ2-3,TGTGCCAGCAGTGACGGGGGGGCCACAGATACGCAGTATTTT,CASSDGGATDTQYF
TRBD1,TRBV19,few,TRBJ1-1,TGTGCCAGTAGTCCAGGGACAGGGTTTGAAGCTTTCTTT,CASSPGTGFEAFF
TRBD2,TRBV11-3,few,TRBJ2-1,TGTGCCAGCAGCCCCAAAAAGGGGGCTAGCGGGAGACACCCCTACAATGAGCAGTTCTTC,CASSPKKGASGRHPYNEQFF
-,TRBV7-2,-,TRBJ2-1,TGTGCCAGCAGCCCAGACAAACAACCCTACAATGAGCAGTTCTTC,CASSPDKQPYNEQFF
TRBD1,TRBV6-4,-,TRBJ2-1,TGTGCCAGCAGTGAAAGGTTAGGACAGGGTTTCGATGAGCAGTTCTTC,CASSERLGQGFDEQFF
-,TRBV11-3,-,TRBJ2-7,TGTGCCAGCAGCCCCGGGGGACAGATCTACGAGCAGTACTTC,CASSPGGQIYEQYF
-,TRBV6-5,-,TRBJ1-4,TGTGCCAGCAGTTACGGCTCGGGGTCTACTAATGAAAAACTGTTTTTT,CASSYGSGSTNEKLFF
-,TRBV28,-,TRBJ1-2,TGTGCCAGCAGTCCGTCGGTTGGGCACCTGTATGGCTACACCTTC,CASSPSVGHLYGYTF
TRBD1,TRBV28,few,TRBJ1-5,TGTGCCAGCACCCAGGGGGCTGGCAATCAGCCCCAGCATTTT,CASTQGAGNQPQHF
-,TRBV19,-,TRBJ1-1,TGTGCCAGTAGTATTAGTCCGTTGGAAGCTTTCTTT,CASSISPLEAFF
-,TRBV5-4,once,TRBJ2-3,TGTGCCAGCAAGGGAGGGGGGGCATCGGATACGCAGTATTTT,CASKGGGASDTQYF
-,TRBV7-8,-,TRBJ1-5,TGTGCCAGCAGCTTAGGGGCGGGAAATCAGCCCCAGCATTTT,CASSLGAGNQPQHF
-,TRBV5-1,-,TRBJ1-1,TGCGCCAGCAGCTTTGGGGGCGAGGGCACTGAAGCTTTCTTT,CASSFGGEGTEAFF
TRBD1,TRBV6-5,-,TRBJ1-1,TGTGCCAGCAGTTACCAGACAGGGTACGGGAACACTGAAGCTTTCTTT,CASSYQTGYGNTEAFF
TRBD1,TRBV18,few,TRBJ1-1,TGTGCCAGCTCACCACCGTGGGACAGGCAGAACACTGAAGCTTTCTTT,CASSPPWDRQNTEAFF
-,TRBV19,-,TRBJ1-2,TGTGCCAGTAGTTATCTTTCCAGCGAGGGCTACACCTTC,CASSYLSSEGYTF
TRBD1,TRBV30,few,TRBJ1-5,TGTGCCTGGAGCCACTCGGGACAGGGAAATCAGCCCCAGCATTTT,CAWSHSGQGNQPQHF
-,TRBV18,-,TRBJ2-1,TGTGCCAGCTCACCACTTGTCAGTGGGGGAGGAGATGAGCAGTTCTTC,CASSPLVSGGGDEQFF
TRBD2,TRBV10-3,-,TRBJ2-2,TGTGCCACCGGGACTAGCGGGGGGCGAAACACCGGGGAGCTGTTTTTT,CATGTSGGRNTGELFF
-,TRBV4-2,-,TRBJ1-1,TGTGCCAGCAGCCAAGATGATGGGACTGCGTTTGGCACTGAAGCTTTCTTT,CASSQDDGTAFGTEAFF
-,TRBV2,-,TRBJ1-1,TGTGCCAGCAAGGAGGGACGGCAGACCTTTGGCACTGAAGCTTTCTTT,CASKEGRQTFGTEAFF
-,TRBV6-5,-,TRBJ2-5,TGTGCCAGCAGTGAACAGGGATTGTGGGAGACCCAGTACTTC,CASSEQGLWETQYF
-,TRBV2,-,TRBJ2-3,TGTGCCAGCAGTGCCGACGGGGTTAGCACAGATACGCAGTATTTT,CASSADGVSTDTQYF
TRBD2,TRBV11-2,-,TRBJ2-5,TGTGCCAGCAGCACACTAGCGGGAGGGCTCTATGGGAGGGAAGAGACCCAGTACTTC,CASSTLAGGLYGREETQYF
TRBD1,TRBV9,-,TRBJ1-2,TGTGCCAGCAGCGTAGGGCCCCGGACAGGGTCTTCTTATGGCTACACCTTC,CASSVGPRTGSSYGYTF
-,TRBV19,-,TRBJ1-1,TGTGCCAGTAGGCCTGCCGGGGGGGATGCTTTCTTT,CASRPAGGDAFF
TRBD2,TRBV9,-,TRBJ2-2,TGTGCCAGCAGTCTTTACCCCCCTGGACTAGCGGCGAGCACCGGGGAGCTGTTTTTT,CASSLYPPGLAASTGELFF
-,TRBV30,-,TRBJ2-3,TGTGCCTGGAGTGTACGCCTCCGGGATACGCAGTATTTT,CAWSVRLRDTQYF
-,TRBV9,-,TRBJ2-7,TGTGCCAGCAGCTCCACTAGCCCCGAGCAGTACTTC,CASSSTSPEQYF
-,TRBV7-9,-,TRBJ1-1,TGTGCCAGCAGCTTAGAACAGAACACTGAAGCTTTCTTT,CASSLEQNTEAFF
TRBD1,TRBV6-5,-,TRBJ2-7,TGTGCCAGCAGACCCATCGACAGGGTCTCCTACGAGCAGTACTTC,CASRPIDRVSYEQYF
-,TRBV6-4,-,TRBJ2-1,TGTGCCAGCAGTGACAGGGAGCACAATGAGCAGTTCTTC,CASSDREHNEQFF
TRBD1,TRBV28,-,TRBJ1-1,TGTGCCAGCAATATCTTCGTCAGGGGGCGCCTGGACACTGAAGCTTTCTTT,CASNIFVRGRLDTEAFF
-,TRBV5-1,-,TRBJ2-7,TGCGCCAGCAGCTTGGCAGCTCTCGGGAACGAGCAGTACTTC,CASSLAALGNEQYF
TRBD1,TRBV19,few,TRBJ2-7,TGTGCCAGTAGTGCTTGGCTGGGGACAGCCTACGAGCAGTACTTC,CASSAWLGTAYEQYF